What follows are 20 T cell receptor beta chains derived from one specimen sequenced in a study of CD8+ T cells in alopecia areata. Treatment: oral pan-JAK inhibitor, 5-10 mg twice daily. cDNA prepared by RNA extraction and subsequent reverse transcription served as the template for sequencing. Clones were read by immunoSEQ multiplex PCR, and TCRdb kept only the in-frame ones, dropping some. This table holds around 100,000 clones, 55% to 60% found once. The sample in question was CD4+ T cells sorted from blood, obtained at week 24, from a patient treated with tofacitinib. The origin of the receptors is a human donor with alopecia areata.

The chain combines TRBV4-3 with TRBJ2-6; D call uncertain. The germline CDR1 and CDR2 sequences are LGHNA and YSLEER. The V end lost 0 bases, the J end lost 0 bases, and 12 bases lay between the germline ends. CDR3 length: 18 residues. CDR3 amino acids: CASSQELFKISGANVLTF. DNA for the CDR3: TGCGCCAGCAGCCAAGAGCTTTTTAAGATCTCTGGGGCCAACGTCCTGACTTTC.

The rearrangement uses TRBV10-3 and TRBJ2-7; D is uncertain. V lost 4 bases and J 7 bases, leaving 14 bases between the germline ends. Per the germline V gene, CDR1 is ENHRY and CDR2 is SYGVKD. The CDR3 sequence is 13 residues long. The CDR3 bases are TGTGCCATCAGTGTTACAACCCCCTCTGAGCAGTACTTC. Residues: CAISVTTPSEQYF.

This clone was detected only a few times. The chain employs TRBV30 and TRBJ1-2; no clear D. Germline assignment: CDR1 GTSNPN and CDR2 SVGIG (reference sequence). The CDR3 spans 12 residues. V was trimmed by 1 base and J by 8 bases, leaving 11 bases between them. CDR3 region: CAWSGQERGYTF. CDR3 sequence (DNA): TGTGCCTGGAGTGGTCAGGAGAGGGGCTACACCTTC.

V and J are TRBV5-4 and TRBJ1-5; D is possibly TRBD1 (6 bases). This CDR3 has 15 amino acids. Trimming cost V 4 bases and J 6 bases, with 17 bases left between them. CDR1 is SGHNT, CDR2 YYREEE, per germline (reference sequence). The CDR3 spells CASSGGGEGPQPQHF. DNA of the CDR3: TGTGCCAGCAGCGGAGGGGGTGAGGGTCCTCAGCCCCAGCATTTT.

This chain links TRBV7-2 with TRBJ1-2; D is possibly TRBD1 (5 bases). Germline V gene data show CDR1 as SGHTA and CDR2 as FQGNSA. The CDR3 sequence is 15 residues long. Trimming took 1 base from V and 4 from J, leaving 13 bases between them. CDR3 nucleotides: TGTGCCAGCAGCTTAGAAGGACAACCGTTCTATGGCTACACCTTC. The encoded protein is CASSLEGQPFYGYTF.

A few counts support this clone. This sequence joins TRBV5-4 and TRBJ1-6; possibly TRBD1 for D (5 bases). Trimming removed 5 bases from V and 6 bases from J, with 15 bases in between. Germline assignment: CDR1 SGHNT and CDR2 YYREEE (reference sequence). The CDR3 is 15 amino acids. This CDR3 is CASREGSGVNSPLHF. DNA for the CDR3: TGTGCCAGCAGAGAAGGGTCGGGGGTTAATTCACCCCTCCACTTT.

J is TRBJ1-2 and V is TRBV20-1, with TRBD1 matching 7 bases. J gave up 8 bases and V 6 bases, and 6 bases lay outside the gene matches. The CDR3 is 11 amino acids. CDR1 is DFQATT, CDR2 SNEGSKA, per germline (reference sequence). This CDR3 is CSAFDREGYTF. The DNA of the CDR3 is TGCAGTGCATTTGACAGGGAAGGCTACACCTTC.

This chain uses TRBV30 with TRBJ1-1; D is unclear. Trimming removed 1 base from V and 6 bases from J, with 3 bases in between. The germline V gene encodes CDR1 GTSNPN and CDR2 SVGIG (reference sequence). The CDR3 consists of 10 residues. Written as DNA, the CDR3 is TGTGCCTGGAGTGGAGCTGAAGCTTTCTTT. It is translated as CAWSGAEAFF.

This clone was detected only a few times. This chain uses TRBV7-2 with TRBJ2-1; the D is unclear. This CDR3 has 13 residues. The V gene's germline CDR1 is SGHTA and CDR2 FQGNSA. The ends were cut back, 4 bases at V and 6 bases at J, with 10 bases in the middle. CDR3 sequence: CASSSSRGNEQFF. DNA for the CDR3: TGTGCCAGCAGCTCCTCTCGTGGCAATGAGCAGTTCTTC.

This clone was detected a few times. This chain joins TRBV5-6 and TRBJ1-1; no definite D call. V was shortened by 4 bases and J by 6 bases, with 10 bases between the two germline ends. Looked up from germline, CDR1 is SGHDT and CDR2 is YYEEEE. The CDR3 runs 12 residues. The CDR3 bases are TGTGCCAGCAGCCCCGGACGGGCTGAAGCTTTCTTT. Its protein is CASSPGRAEAFF.

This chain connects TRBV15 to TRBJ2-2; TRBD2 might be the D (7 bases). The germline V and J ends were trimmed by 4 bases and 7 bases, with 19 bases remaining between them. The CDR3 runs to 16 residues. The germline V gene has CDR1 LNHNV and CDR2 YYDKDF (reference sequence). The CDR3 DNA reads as TGTGCCACCAGCATCCGAAGGGCGGGGGCAGGCGGGGAGCTGTTTTTT. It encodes CATSIRRAGAGGELFF.

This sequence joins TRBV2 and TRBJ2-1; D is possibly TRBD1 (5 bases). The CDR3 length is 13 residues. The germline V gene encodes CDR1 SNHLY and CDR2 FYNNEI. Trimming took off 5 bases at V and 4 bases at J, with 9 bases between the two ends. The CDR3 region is CASSLDSYNEQFF. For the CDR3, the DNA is TGTGCCAGCAGTCTTGACAGTTACAATGAGCAGTTCTTC.

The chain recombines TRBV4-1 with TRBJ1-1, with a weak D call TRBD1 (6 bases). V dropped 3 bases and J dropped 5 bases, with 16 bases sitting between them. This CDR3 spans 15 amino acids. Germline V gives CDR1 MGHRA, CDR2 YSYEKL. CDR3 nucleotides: TGCGCCAGCAGCCAGTTGAGGGGGTTGTTGACTGAAGCTTTCTTT. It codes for CASSQLRGLLTEAFF.

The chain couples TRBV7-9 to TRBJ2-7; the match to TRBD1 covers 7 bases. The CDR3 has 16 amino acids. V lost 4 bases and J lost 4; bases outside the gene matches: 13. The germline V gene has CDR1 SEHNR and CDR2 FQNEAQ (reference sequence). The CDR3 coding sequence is TGTGCCAGCAGCTCAAACCTACAGGGGACCAGTTACGAGCAGTACTTC. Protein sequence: CASSSNLQGTSYEQYF.

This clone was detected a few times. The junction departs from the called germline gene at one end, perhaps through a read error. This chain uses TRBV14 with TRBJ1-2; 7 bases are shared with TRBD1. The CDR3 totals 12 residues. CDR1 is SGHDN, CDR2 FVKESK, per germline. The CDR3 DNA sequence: TGTGCCAGCAGCTGGACGGGACAGCTCCTATACTTC. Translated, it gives CASSWTGQLLYF.

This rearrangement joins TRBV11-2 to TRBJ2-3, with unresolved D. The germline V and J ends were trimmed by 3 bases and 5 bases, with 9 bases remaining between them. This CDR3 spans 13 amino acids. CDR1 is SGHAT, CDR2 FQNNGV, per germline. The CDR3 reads CASSLTLGDTQYF. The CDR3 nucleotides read TGTGCCAGCAGCTTGACTCTGGGAGATACGCAGTATTTT. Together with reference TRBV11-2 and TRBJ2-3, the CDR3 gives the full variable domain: EAGVAQSPRYKIIEKRQSVAFWCNPISGHATLYWYQQILGQGPKLLIQFQNNGVVDDSQLPKDRFSAERLKGVDSTLKIQPAKLEDSAVYLCASSLTLGDTQYFGPGTRLTVL.

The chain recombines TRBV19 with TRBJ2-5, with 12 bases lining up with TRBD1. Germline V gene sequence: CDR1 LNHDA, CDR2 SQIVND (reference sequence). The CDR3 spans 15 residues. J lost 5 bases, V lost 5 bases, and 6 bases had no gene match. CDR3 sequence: CASSLGQGAGETQYF. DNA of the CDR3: TGTGCCAGTAGTCTGGGACAGGGGGCGGGTGAGACCCAGTACTTC.

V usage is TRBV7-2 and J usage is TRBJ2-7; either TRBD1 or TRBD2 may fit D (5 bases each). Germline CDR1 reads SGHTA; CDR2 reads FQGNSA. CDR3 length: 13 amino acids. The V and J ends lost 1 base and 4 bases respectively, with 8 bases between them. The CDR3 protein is CASSLGREYEQYF. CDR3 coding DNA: TGTGCCAGCAGCTTAGGCAGGGAGTACGAGCAGTACTTC.

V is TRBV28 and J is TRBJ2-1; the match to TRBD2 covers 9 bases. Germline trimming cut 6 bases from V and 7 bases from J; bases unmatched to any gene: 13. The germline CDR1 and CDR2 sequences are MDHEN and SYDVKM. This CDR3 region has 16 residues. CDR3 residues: CASSRLSGGFLNEQFF. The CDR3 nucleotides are TGTGCCAGCAGCCGTCTGAGCGGGGGGTTTCTGAATGAGCAGTTCTTC.

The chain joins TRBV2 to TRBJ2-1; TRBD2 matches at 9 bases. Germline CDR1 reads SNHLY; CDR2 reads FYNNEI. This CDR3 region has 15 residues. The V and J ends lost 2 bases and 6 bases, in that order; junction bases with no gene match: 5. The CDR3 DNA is TGTGCCAGCAGTGAACAGCGGGGGGTTGGCAATGAGCAGTTCTTC. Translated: CASSEQRGVGNEQFF.